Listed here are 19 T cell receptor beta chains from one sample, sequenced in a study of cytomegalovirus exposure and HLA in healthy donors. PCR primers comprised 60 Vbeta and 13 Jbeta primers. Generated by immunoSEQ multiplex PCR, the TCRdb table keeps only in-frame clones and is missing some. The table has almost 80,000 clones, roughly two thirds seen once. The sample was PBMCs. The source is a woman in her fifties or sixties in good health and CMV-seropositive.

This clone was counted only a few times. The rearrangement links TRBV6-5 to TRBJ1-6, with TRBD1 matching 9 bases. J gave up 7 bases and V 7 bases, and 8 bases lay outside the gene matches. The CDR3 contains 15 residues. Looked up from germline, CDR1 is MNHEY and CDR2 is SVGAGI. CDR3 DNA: TGTGCCAGCAACCTACAGGGGGCTTTAAATTCACCCCTCCACTTT. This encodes CASNLQGALNSPLHF.

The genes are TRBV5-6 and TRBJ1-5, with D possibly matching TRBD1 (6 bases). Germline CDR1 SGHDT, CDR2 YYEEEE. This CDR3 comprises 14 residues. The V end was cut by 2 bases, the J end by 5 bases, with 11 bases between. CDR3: CASSFGQGHQPQHF. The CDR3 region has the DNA TGTGCCAGCAGCTTCGGTCAGGGGCATCAGCCCCAGCATTTT.

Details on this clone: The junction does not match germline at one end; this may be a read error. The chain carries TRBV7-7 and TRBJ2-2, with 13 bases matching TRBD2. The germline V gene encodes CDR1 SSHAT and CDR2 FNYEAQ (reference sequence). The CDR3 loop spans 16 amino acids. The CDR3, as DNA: TGTGCTAGCAGCAGAGGACTAGCGGGGGTCACCGGGGAGCTGTTTTTT. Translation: CASSRGLAGVTGELFF.

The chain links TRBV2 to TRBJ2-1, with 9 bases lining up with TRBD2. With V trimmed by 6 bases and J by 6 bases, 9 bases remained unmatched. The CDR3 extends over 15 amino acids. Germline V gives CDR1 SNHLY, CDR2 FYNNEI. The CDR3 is CASRTSTGLANEQFF. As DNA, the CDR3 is TGTGCCAGCAGAACAAGCACGGGACTAGCCAATGAGCAGTTCTTC.

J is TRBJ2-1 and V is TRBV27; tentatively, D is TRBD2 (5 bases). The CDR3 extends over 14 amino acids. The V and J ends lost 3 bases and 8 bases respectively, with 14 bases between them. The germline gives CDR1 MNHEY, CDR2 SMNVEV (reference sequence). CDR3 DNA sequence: TGTGCCAGCAGTTTCGGCCGGGGAATTCATGAGCAGTTCTTC. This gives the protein CASSFGRGIHEQFF.

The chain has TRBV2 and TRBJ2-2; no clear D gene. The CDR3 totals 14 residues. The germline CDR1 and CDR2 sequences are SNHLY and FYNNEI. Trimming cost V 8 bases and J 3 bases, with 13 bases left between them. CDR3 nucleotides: TGTGCCAGCGGATCAGGTAGAGACACCGGGGAGCTGTTTTTT. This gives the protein CASGSGRDTGELFF.

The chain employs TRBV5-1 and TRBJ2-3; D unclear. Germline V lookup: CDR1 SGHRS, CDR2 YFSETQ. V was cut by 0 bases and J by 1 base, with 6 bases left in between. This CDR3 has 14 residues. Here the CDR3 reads CASSLATGTDTQYF. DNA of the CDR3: TGCGCCAGCAGCTTGGCTACAGGCACAGATACGCAGTATTTT.

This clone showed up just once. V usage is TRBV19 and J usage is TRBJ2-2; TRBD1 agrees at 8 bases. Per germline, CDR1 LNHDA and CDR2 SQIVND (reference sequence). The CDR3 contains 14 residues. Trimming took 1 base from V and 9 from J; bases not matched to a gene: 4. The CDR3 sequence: CASSIGPGGWELFF. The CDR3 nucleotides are TGTGCCAGTAGTATAGGGCCAGGGGGCTGGGAGCTGTTTTTT.

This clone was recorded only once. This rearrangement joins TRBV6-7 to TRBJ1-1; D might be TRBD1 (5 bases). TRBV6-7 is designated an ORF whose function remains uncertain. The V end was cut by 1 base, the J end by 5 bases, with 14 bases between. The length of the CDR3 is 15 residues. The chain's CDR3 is CASSYFQGFWTEAFF. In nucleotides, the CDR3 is TGTGCCAGCAGTTACTTTCAGGGCTTTTGGACTGAAGCTTTCTTT.

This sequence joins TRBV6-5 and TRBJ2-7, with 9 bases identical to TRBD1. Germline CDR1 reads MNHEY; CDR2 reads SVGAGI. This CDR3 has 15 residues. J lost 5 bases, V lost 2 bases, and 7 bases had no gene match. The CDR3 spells CASSYTGQGPDEQYF. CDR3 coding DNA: TGTGCCAGCAGTTACACGGGACAGGGTCCCGACGAGCAGTACTTC.

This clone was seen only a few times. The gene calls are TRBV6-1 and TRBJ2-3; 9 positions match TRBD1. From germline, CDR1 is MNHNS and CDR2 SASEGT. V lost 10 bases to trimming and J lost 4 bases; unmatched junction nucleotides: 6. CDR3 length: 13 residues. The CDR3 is CATWDRVPDTQYF. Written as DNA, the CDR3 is TGTGCCACTTGGGACAGGGTCCCAGATACGCAGTATTTT.

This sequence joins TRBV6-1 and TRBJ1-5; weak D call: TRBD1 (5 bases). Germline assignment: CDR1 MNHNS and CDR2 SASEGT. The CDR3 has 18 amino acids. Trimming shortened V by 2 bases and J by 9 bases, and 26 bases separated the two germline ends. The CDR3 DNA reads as TGTGCCAGCAGTGAATTTCGTTTGGGCAGGGCATTTTCATGGCCCCAGCATTTT. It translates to CASSEFRLGRAFSWPQHF.

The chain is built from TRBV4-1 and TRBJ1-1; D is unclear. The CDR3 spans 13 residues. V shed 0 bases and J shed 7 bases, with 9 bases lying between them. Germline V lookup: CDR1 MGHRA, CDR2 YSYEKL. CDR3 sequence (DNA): TGCGCCAGCAGCCAAGATGGGCAGCTTGAAGCTTTCTTT. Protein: CASSQDGQLEAFF.

CDR3 in DNA: TGTGCCAGCAGTGACCAACTACCGGGACAGGGGGCGTCGGCTTTCTTT. It encodes CASSDQLPGQGASAFF. The chain links TRBV2 to TRBJ1-1, with 12 bases matching TRBD1. The V segment lost 3 bases and the J segment 11 bases; nucleotides outside the gene matches: 13. The CDR3 consists of 16 residues. Germline V gene data show CDR1 as SNHLY and CDR2 as FYNNEI.

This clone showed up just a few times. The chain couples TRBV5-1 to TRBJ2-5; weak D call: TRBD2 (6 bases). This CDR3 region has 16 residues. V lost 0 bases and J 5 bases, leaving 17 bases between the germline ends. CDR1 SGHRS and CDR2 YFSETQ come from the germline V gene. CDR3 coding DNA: TGCGCCAGCAGCTTGGACAGGTTCAGCGGGTCGGAGACCCAGTACTTC. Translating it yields CASSLDRFSGSETQYF.

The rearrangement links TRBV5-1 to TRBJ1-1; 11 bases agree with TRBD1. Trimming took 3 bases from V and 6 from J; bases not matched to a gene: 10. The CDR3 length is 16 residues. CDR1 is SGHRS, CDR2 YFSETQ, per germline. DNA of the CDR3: TGCGCCAGCAGCTGGGACAGGGGGGGTATGGATGCTGAAGCTTTCTTT. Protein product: CASSWDRGGMDAEAFF.

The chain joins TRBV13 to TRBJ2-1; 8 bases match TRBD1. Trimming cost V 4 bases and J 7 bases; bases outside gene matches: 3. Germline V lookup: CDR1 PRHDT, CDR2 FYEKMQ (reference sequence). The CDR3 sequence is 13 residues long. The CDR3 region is CASSSDRVNEQFF. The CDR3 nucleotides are TGTGCCAGCAGCTCGGACAGGGTGAATGAGCAGTTCTTC.

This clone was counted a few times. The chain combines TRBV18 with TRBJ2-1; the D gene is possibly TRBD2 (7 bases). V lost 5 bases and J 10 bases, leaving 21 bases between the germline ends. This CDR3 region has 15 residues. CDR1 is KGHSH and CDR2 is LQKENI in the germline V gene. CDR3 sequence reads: CASSKRGGHEGEQFF. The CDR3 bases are TGTGCCAGCTCAAAAAGGGGGGGCCATGAGGGCGAGCAGTTCTTC.

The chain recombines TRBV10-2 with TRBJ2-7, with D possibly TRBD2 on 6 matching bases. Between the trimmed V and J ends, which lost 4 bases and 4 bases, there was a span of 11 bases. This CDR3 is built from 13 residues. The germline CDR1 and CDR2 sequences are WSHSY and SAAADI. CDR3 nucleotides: TGCGCCAGCAGTGTGGGGGGAGCGTACGAGCAGTACTTC. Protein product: CASSVGGAYEQYF.